This T cell receptor beta chain came from a study of cytomegalovirus exposure and HLA in healthy donors listed by TCRdb under 2017. Regarding the research as a whole: An earlier analysis of several hundred of the donors reported more than 250 Gb of sequence data and about 100 million unique TCR beta sequences from about 200 million T cells. Typing coverage differed by locus: A, B, C, DRB1 and DQB1 were typed in about 620-640 donors, DQA1 in roughly 510, DPA1 in 600 to 610, and DPB1 in 400 to 490. The later analysis used no new phenotypic data to find candidate immune exposures, relying instead on TCR beta sequences and their occurrence across donors. Across 398 genotyped donors of the cohort, an average of about 220,000 unique TCR beta nucleotide sequences per donor were sequenced, and about a sixth of those sequences were non-productive. The aim of the study was to test whether cataloging public T cell receptors could identify signatures of past pathogen exposure. Every repertoire in the discovery cohort had been generated on one and the same sequencing platform. Along with the roughly 610-subject first cohort, a separate validation cohort of 120 different subjects was used. To predict cytomegalovirus infection status, the study brought together high-throughput TCR immunosequencing, statistical association of individual TCRs with disease status, and machine learning. The study profiled the T cell repertoires of under 850 subjects by immunosequencing and related them to cytomegalovirus serostatus. Of the roughly 430 genotyped donors, approximately 83% fell in the genetic ancestry cluster associated with self-reported Caucasian donors. Alongside the repertoire data, information on donor age, sex, ethnicity and CMV serostatus was compiled. In a later genetic analysis, genome-wide SNP genotypes for about three fifths of the roughly 670 donors were used, and that subset was treated as a discovery cohort. Roughly 300 gigabases of sequencing data and 78 million or so unique TCR sequences were included in an early release covering around 650 HLA-typed donors. Class I and class II HLA loci were covered by the typing at four-digit resolution. To study patterns of TCR occurrence, a later analysis re-analyzed previously published TCR beta repertoires from 666 donors and added high-resolution HLA genotyping. In an earlier analysis of roughly 600 of the donors, high-throughput TCR beta sequencing was used to judge whether each TCR beta V gene segment behaved as functional or pseudogenic. Four or five DR-DQ haplotypes were handled as single units for association and clustering, since linkage in the cohort was strong. Results the study describes overall, beyond this receptor: A later analysis found that HLA-associated TCR beta chains were more clonally expanded and had lower generation probabilities than equally common non-associated chains. A later analysis reported that several top co-occurrence clusters appeared linked to parvovirus B19, influenza, CMV and Epstein-Barr virus. The study gave a list of under 200 TCR beta chains associated with cytomegalovirus. According to a later genetic analysis, donors in an Asian-associated ancestry cluster had fewer N-insertions in productive TCRs than the approximately 670-donor mean. A cluster of highly shared sequence variants was judged likely to represent a technical artifact of the sequencing pipeline. In a later analysis, the rate of TCR association differed among HLA loci, with DRB1 alleles having the most associated TCRs and HLA-C alleles having the fewest. Across donors, most TCR sequences were observed very rarely, whereas some public TCRs were present in many individuals. Sequencing depth was assumed to be roughly uniform across donors in the presence/absence analyses, though that assumption may not hold. Because counts were too low, approximately 15 rarely observed V segments, including chromosome 9 orphons, were excluded from the earlier analysis of fewer than 650 of the donors. At a false discovery rate of 0.05, a later analysis linked about 17,000 TCR beta sequences to specific HLA alleles. For the cohort, immune exposure information was limited to CMV serostatus. In this cohort, only TCR beta chains were sequenced, and detectable features were limited by the absence of alpha or paired-chain data. An association between a missense DCLRE1C variant and V-gene and J-gene trimming of TCR beta chains was found in a later genetic analysis and replicated in an independent cohort. According to a later analysis, most CMV-associated TCR beta chains appeared to be HLA-restricted, and the HLA associations seemed to be driven largely by CMV exposure. HLA typing was unavailable for some donors at each locus, so association tests used only the typed subset. In vitro tests confirmed that a few of the cytomegalovirus-associated TCR beta chains recognize cytomegalovirus antigens. A further reported finding was that TCR beta sequences accurately predicted the HLA-A and HLA-B alleles for most subjects in the first cohort. The classifier was reported to diagnose cytomegalovirus status with high specificity and sensitivity in both the original and validation cohorts. An earlier analysis of 587 of the donors showed that most TCR beta V segments appeared in productive rearrangements either about 87% or about 30% of the time, which broadly matched IMGT annotations. When HLA alleles, especially DR and DQ, strongly co-occurred, TCR associations were difficult to assign to individual alleles. The authors suggested that the approach could potentially be extended to other disease states and immunological phenotypes. Because the 87-base-pair reads could not distinguish some IMGT-functional V segments, including TRBV6-2 and TRBV6-3, those segments were excluded. Linkage disequilibrium might explain the correlated functional status among segregating V segments, but an unknown experimental factor could not be ruled out.

The cohort was made up of roughly 670 healthy bone marrow donors. All cohort members were sampled while nominally healthy, although unrecorded immune exposures were likely present. The donor tested CMV seronegative and was one of the 352 seronegative cohort members. Each donor provided a peripheral blood sample, and peripheral blood mononuclear cells were used for TCR beta sequencing. Genomic DNA was extracted from the blood cell samples with the Qiagen DNeasy Blood Extraction Kit. Concerning this clone itself: Its antigen is unknown. No per-base quality is available; no much larger clone lies one base away.

The method behind the library was the immunoSEQ multiplex PCR assay. For the multiplex PCR, a mixture combining 60 forward primers for TCR Vbeta segments and 13 reverse primers for TCR Jbeta segments was used. The CDR3 region of rearranged TCR beta genes was amplified from genomic DNA by a multiplex PCR assay. On the Illumina HiSeq System, the amplified TCR beta libraries were sequenced as 87-base-pair reads. The original pipeline was this. In a later analysis, tens of millions of unique TCR beta chains were counted across the 690 or so repertoires, and roughly 11 million of these chains were shared by at least two donors. Raw reads were error-corrected and collapsed into unique sequences with a nearest-neighbor algorithm that merged closely related sequences to remove PCR and sequencing errors. CDR3 sequences were aligned to IMGT reference sequences to assign V, D and J gene segments. Each retained sequence needed at least a six-nucleotide match to both a V gene segment and a J gene segment. Rearrangements were classified as productive when the CDR3 lacked stop codons and remained in frame with V and J, and all other rearrangements were classified as non-productive. Following IMGT convention, CDR3 was defined as the stretch from the second conserved V-encoded cysteine up to the conserved J-encoded phenylalanine. The earlier analysis of approximately 500 of the donors excluded sequences that lacked an unambiguous match to a single V gene segment. In an earlier analysis of 587 of the donors, a V segment was called functional when productive rearrangements were above 56.7%, and segregating when the standard deviation between donors exceeded 5%. A statistical classification framework was built to diagnose cytomegalovirus status from the catalog of TCR beta chain sequences. V and J gene assignment, in a later analysis, came from comparing TCR nucleotide sequences with IMGT/GENE-DB human TR gene sequences. Using the TCRdist pipeline, a later analysis assigned CDR3 sequences along with most-parsimonious VDJ recombination scenarios. In a later analysis, every TCR beta chain was defined by the combination of its CDR3 amino acid sequence and its V-gene family, and reads without a unique V-gene family were dropped. A later analysis removed nearly 600 highly shared, low-generation-probability nucleotide sequences to deal with suspected cross-contamination and a sequencing artifact. A later analysis calculated a clonal expansion index for each public chain from normalized within-repertoire ranks of inferred template counts. In a later analysis, generation probabilities were computed with a VDJ recombination model fitted to out-of-frame rearrangements, and the resulting probabilities were checked against IGoR. Hypergeometric tests were used in a later analysis to score TCR-TCR, TCR-HLA and TCR-CMV co-occurrence, with a repertoire-size bias correction applied to the TCR pairs. A later analysis estimated false discovery rates by permuting HLA or CMV assignments 20 times. In a later analysis, co-occurring TCRs were grouped with DBSCAN, and TCRdist sequence similarity was added when clustering was performed within HLA-allele-positive subsets. Co-occurrence clustering excluded repertoires with fewer than 30,000 or more than 120,000 public chains, plus five with anomalous nucleotide sharing. TCRdb holds this immuneACCESS table with in-frame rearrangements only. Some clones are missing; in checked studies, unresolved V genes explain under half, and the rest has no known cause. For V, J and clone size, that table is used; D and trimming come from the DNA. The sample has about 150,000 clones on record, 77% of them singletons. The ten largest clones take up around 1.5% of the sample.

The germline V gene supplies CDR1 MNHNS and CDR2 SASEGT. The CDR3 holds 12 amino acids from the cysteine to the phenylalanine. Just CDR3 DNA is preserved here, 36 bases in frame from base 1. The chain couples TRBV6-1 to TRBJ2-5; the D gene cannot be named for sure. The better agreement between TRBJ2-7 and the DNA end casts doubt on the J call. The clonotype was recovered from a woman in her twenties or thirties in good health and CMV-seronegative. Sequencing was performed on PBMCs. CDR3 region: CASRGQSYEQYF. The nucleotide sequence reads TGTGCCAGCAGGGGCCAATCCTACGAGCAGTACTTC.